This T cell receptor (beta chain) was captured by sequencing in a study of blood T cell repertoires in COVID-19 (TCRdb year 2020). Looking at the study overall: The collaborator samples originated in the United States, Italy and Spain and spanned the acute and convalescent phases of COVID-19. The prospective study material was composed of cDNA or gDNA derived from T cells, B-cell-depleted T cells, or PBMCs. Subjects who had been exposed to COVID-19, were actively infected with it, or had recovered from it provided the deeply sampled blood TCRbeta repertoires that made up the dataset. The repertoires were released in a freely available public database intended as a resource for research on the immune response to SARS-CoV-2. Samples were obtained from the ongoing ImmuneRACE study (first 160 participants) and from about 1,300 subjects provided by 6 global collaborators. Nearly every sample came with metadata listing a de-identified subject ID, COVID-19 status, age in years and sex. HLA class I and class II types, where available, came from metadata supplied by the sample provider rather than from assay-based typing. General conclusions and limits of the study: How much clinical and demographic metadata was included differed by source and by participant, and the metadata was provided uncurated.

The immunoSEQ Assay, a bias-controlled multiplex PCR, was used to amplify TCRbeta CDR3 regions from genomic DNA. Under the source paper's analysis protocol: Within the assay, amplification of reference gene primers was used to estimate how many nucleated cells each sample contained. Sequence reads were collapsed and filtered to measure the absolute abundance of every unique TCRbeta CDR3 rearrangement. For each sample, productive Simpson clonality was calculated as the square root of Simpson's diversity index over productive rearrangements. Entries here come from immuneACCESS through TCRdb and include only in-frame sequences with V and J called. Some clones fail to appear in such tables; in the studies checked, an unresolved V gene covers under half of the shortfall, and the cause of the remainder is unknown. V, J and clone size reflect that table, while D and trimming were determined from the DNA. Counted in this sample were around 170,000 clones; over 90% of them appeared once. The top ten clones comprise 0.5% to 0.55% of the sample.

On this clone itself: Its recognized antigen is unknown. No much larger clone exists at a distance of one base, and base qualities are not known.

The germline V gene (reference sequence) gives CDR1 as LNHDA and CDR2 as SQIVND. The CDR3 covers 15 residues, taking in both the cysteine and the phenylalanine. Only CDR3 DNA is held: 45 bases, read in frame from base 1. From V the trimming removes 4 bases and from J it removes 6 bases, while the gene matches leave 8 bases of the junction unaccounted for. Collaborating institutions collected whole blood in K2EDTA tubes following their own protocols. For TCRbeta analysis, collaborators shipped samples in one of three forms: frozen whole blood, isolated PBMCs, or DNA extracted from either of those sample types.

Material for sequencing was peripheral blood. This sequence was found in a man between 50 and 59 years old with acute or convalescent COVID-19. The sequence links TRBV19 to TRBJ1-5; TRBD1 matches 8 bases in the middle. The CDR3 region reads CASSTPDREPQPQHF. The DNA sequence follows: TGTGCCAGTAGTACACCGGACAGGGAGCCTCAGCCCCAGCATTTT.